The 6 T cell receptor beta chains reported below all come from one sample, sequenced in a study of blood T cell repertoires in COVID-19. Assay: immunoSEQ multiplex PCR; the TCRdb copy retains only in-frame clones and omits some. In the table there are roughly 360,000 clones, around 87% of which are singletons. Sequencing was carried out using PBMCs or T cells enriched from blood (not recorded which). Receptor source: a man aged 30 to 45 who had recovered from COVID-19.

The chain joins TRBV6-5 to TRBJ2-1; D is perhaps TRBD1 (5 bases). The V gene's germline CDR1 is MNHEY and CDR2 SVGAGI. The CDR3 has 14 amino acids. Trimming took 4 bases from V and 7 from J, leaving 14 bases between them. In nucleotides, the CDR3 is TGTGCCAGCAGTTCCGGGCAGGGAAGAAATGAGCAGTTCTTC. Translated, it gives CASSSGQGRNEQFF.

This chain uses TRBV27 with TRBJ2-7, with TRBD2 matching over 12 bases. This CDR3 comprises 16 residues. V was pared by 5 bases and J by 1 base, with 6 bases of the junction left unmatched. Germline V gives CDR1 MNHEY, CDR2 SMNVEV (reference sequence). The CDR3, as DNA: TGTGCCAGCAGTAGCAGACTAGCGGGGGCGTCCTACGAGCAGTACTTC. Translation: CASSSRLAGASYEQYF.

A single count supports this clone. This chain connects TRBV7-9 to TRBJ2-7; TRBD1 agrees at 10 bases. The CDR3 runs 14 residues. CDR1 and CDR2 from the germline V gene are SEHNR and FQNEAQ (reference sequence). V lost 5 bases to trimming and J lost 3 bases; unmatched junction nucleotides: 4. The CDR3 DNA follows: TGTGCCAGCAGCCATGGACAGGGGGTCTACGAGCAGTACTTC. Residues: CASSHGQGVYEQYF.

The chain recombines TRBV6-6 with TRBJ2-7; TRBD1 might be the D (6 bases). V dropped 4 bases and J dropped 4 bases, with 17 bases sitting between them. The germline gives CDR1 MNHNY, CDR2 SVGAGI (reference sequence). The CDR3 sequence is 15 residues long. For the CDR3, the DNA is TGTGCCAGCAGTTCCTTAACAGGGTCGGGGTACGAGCAGTACTTC. This translates into CASSSLTGSGYEQYF.

The genes are TRBV7-8 and TRBJ2-5, with D perhaps matching TRBD2 (5 bases). This CDR3 comprises 13 residues. V lost 5 bases and J lost 2, with 9 bases in between. CDR1 and CDR2 (germline): SGHVS, FQNEAQ. CDR3 protein: CASSISGQETQYF. The CDR3 DNA reads TGTGCCAGCAGCATCAGCGGACAAGAGACCCAGTACTTC. Combining the CDR3 with reference TRBV7-8 and TRBJ2-5 gives the whole variable domain GAGVSQSPRYKVAKRGQDVALRCDPISGHVSLFWYQQALGQGPEFLTYFQNEAQLDKSGLPSDRFFAERPEGSVSTLKIQRTQQEDSAVYLCASSISGQETQYFGPGTRLLVL.

The chain joins TRBV11-2 to TRBJ1-2; D is uncertain. Germline lookup yields CDR1 SGHAT and CDR2 FQNNGV. This CDR3 spans 13 amino acids. V was trimmed by 0 bases and J by 6 bases, leaving 8 bases between them. This chain's CDR3 is CASSLDVGHGYTF. The CDR3 coding sequence is TGTGCCAGCAGCTTAGATGTTGGGCATGGCTACACCTTC.